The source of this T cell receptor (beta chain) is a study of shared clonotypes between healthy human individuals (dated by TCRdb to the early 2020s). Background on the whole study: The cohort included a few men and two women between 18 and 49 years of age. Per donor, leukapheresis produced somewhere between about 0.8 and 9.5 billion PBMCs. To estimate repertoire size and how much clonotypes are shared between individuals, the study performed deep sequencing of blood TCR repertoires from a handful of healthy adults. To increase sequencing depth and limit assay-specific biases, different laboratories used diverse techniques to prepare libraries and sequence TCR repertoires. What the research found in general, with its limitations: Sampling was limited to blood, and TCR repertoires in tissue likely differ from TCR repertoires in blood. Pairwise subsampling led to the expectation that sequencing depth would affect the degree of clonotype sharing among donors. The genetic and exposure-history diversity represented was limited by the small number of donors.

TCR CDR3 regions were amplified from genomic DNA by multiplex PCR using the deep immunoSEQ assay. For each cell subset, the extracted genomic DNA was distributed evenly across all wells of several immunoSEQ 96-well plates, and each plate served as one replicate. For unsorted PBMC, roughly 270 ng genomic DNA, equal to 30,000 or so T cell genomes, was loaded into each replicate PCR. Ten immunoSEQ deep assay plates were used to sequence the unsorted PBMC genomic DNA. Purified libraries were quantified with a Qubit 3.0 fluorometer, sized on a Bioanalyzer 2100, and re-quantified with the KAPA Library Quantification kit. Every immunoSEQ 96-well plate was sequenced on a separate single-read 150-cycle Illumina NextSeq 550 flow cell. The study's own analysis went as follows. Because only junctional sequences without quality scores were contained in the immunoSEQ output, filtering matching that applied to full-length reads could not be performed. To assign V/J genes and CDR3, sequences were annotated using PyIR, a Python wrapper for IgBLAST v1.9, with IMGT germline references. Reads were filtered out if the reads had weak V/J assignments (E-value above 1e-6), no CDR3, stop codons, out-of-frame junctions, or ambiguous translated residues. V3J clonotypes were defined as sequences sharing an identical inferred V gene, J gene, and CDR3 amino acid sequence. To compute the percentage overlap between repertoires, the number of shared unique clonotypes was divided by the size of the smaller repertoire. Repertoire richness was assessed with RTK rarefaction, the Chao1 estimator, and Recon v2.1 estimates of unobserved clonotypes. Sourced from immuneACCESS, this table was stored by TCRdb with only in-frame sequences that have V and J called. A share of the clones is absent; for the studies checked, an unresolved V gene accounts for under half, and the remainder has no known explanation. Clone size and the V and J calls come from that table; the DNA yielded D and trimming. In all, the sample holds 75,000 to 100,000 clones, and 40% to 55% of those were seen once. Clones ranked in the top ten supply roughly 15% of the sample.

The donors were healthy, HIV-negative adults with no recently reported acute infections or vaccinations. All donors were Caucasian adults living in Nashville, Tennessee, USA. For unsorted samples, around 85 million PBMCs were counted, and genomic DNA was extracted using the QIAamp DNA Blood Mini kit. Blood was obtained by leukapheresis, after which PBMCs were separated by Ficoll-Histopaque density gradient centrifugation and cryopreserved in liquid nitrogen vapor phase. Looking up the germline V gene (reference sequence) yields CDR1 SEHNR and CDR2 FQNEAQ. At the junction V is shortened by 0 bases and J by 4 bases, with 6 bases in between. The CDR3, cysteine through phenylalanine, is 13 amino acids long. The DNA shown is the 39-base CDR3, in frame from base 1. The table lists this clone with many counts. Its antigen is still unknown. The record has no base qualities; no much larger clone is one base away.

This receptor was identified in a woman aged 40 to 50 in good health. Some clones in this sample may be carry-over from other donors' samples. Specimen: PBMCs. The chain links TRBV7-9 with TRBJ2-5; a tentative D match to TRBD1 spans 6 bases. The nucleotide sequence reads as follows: TGTGCCAGCAGCTTAGCAGGGGGAGAGACCCAGTACTTC. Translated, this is CASSLAGGETQYF. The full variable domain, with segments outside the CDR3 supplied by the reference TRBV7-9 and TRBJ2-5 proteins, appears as DTGVSQNPRHKITKRGQNVTFRCDPISEHNRLYWYRQTLGQGPEFLTYFQNEAQLEKSRLLSDRFSAERPKGSFSTLEIQRTEQGDSAMYLCASSLAGGETQYFGPGTRLLVL.